The present entry profiles one T cell receptor (beta chain) with its context. This sample stems from a study of blood T cell repertoires in COVID-19. Study information: The cDNA or gDNA used as material had been derived from T cells, B-cell-depleted T cells, or PBMCs.

How the authors handled the data: Estimates of nucleated cell counts were drawn from the amplification of reference gene primers. Data came from immunoSEQ multiplex PCR; TCRdb stores just in-frame clones and leaves some out. Clone size and the V and J calls come from that table; the DNA yielded D and trimming. The repertoire holds 75,000 to 80,000 clones, with approximately 78% as singletons. V shed 3 bases and J shed 7 bases, with 12 bases lying between them. The CDR3 totals 12 residues. Germline loops: CDR1 GTSNPN, CDR2 SVGIG (reference sequence). Sequencing was done on a sample of peripheral blood. This chain connects TRBV30 to TRBJ1-2, with no clear D. This receptor was obtained from a woman between 55 and 75 years old with acute or convalescent COVID-19. The CDR3 coding sequence is TGTGCCTGGAGCCCCGAAAGAGGTGGCTACACCTTC. It specifies CAWSPERGGYTF.